This T cell receptor (beta chain) was retrieved from a study of T-cell memory formation after mild COVID-19. Study summary: TCR clusters largely stayed donor specific. Overall study findings and caveats: Some responding clones appeared in pre-infection memory, suggesting cross-reactive memory joined. CD4+ bias marked clones expanding day 15 to 37, unlike balanced contracting clones.

On this clonotype itself: The target antigen is unknown.

This CDR3 is built from 16 residues. V lost 4 bases, J lost 3 bases, and 8 bases stayed unmatched. Germline CDR1 MGHRA, CDR2 YSYEKL. TCRdb re-derived calls from the 5' RACE reads in MiXCR, one entry per CDR3 protein. The sample includes around 200,000 distinct CDR3 sequences, approximately 16% of them seen just once. The rearrangement joins TRBV4-1 to TRBJ2-7, with 11 bases identical to TRBD1. Sequenced input: PBMCs or a T cell subset sorted from them (not recorded which). The source is an adult woman who had mild COVID-19 (a few samples of this study predate the infection). Cell type and time point are not known. CDR3 protein: CASSPEGQGGYYEQYF. CDR3 in DNA: TGCGCCAGCAGCCCGGAGGGACAGGGGGGTTACTACGAGCAGTACTTC.